This T cell receptor beta chain appears in the sequencing data of a study of Ad26.COV2.S vaccination and SARS-CoV-2 variants. Study-level information: In the study, Ad26.COV2.S was injected intramuscularly once, or twice 56 days apart.

TCRdb's copy holds only in-frame clones and misses some; the assay was immunoSEQ multiplex PCR. This table has around 300,000 clones, roughly nine tenths appearing once. Treatment noted: 15 to 20 received Ad26.COV2.S at low or high dose, single or two shots; about 5 received placebo; per-sample allocation not given. On day 63 after the first injection, vaccine and placebo recipients gave samples. The germline gives CDR1 MNHEY, CDR2 SMNVEV (reference sequence). V lost 3 bases to trimming and J lost 8 bases; unmatched junction nucleotides: 14. This CDR3 is built from 17 residues. The source of this sequence is a person between 18 and 59 years old who received the Ad26.COV2.S COVID-19 vaccine or a placebo. Material: peripheral blood, obtained in a trial of Ad26.COV2.S vaccine versus placebo. The J gene is TRBJ1-4, the V gene TRBV27; 8 nucleotides line up with TRBD1. The CDR3 DNA follows: TGTGCCAGCAGTTTGCTCCATATGGGGGACAGGAGGGAAAAACTGTTTTTT. Translating gives CASSLLHMGDRREKLFF.